This T cell receptor beta chain was identified during a study of T cell responses to AZD1222 COVID-19 vaccine. Points from the study as a whole: Clonal diversity was possibly underestimated, and white British individuals and females predominated among donors.

Sequencing used immunoSEQ multiplex PCR; TCRdb keeps in-frame clones, though not all of them. This sample carries about 140,000 clones, 75% to 90% of them seen once, and the ten largest clones take 1.6%. The CDR3 contains 14 residues. CDR1 and CDR2 from the germline V gene are LNHDA and SQIVND (reference sequence). V was clipped by 5 bases and J by 6 bases, with 14 bases between them. Turning to this clone: Antigen specificity is unknown.

The V call is TRBV19, the J call TRBJ1-5; possible D gene TRBD1, 5 bases. The material sequenced was peripheral blood, taken on day 0 of AZD1222 vaccination. This clonotype was obtained from an adult in good health. The CDR3 protein is CASSQGWESQPQHF. DNA for the CDR3: TGTGCCAGTAGTCAGGGCTGGGAGAGTCAGCCCCAGCATTTT. The full variable domain, with the rest looked up from reference TRBV19 and TRBJ1-5, is DGGITQSPKYLFRKEGQNVTLSCEQNLNHDAMYWYRQDPGQGLRLIYYSQIVNDFQKGDIAEGYSVSREKKESFPLTVTSAQKNPTAFYLCASSQGWESQPQHFGDGTRLSIL.